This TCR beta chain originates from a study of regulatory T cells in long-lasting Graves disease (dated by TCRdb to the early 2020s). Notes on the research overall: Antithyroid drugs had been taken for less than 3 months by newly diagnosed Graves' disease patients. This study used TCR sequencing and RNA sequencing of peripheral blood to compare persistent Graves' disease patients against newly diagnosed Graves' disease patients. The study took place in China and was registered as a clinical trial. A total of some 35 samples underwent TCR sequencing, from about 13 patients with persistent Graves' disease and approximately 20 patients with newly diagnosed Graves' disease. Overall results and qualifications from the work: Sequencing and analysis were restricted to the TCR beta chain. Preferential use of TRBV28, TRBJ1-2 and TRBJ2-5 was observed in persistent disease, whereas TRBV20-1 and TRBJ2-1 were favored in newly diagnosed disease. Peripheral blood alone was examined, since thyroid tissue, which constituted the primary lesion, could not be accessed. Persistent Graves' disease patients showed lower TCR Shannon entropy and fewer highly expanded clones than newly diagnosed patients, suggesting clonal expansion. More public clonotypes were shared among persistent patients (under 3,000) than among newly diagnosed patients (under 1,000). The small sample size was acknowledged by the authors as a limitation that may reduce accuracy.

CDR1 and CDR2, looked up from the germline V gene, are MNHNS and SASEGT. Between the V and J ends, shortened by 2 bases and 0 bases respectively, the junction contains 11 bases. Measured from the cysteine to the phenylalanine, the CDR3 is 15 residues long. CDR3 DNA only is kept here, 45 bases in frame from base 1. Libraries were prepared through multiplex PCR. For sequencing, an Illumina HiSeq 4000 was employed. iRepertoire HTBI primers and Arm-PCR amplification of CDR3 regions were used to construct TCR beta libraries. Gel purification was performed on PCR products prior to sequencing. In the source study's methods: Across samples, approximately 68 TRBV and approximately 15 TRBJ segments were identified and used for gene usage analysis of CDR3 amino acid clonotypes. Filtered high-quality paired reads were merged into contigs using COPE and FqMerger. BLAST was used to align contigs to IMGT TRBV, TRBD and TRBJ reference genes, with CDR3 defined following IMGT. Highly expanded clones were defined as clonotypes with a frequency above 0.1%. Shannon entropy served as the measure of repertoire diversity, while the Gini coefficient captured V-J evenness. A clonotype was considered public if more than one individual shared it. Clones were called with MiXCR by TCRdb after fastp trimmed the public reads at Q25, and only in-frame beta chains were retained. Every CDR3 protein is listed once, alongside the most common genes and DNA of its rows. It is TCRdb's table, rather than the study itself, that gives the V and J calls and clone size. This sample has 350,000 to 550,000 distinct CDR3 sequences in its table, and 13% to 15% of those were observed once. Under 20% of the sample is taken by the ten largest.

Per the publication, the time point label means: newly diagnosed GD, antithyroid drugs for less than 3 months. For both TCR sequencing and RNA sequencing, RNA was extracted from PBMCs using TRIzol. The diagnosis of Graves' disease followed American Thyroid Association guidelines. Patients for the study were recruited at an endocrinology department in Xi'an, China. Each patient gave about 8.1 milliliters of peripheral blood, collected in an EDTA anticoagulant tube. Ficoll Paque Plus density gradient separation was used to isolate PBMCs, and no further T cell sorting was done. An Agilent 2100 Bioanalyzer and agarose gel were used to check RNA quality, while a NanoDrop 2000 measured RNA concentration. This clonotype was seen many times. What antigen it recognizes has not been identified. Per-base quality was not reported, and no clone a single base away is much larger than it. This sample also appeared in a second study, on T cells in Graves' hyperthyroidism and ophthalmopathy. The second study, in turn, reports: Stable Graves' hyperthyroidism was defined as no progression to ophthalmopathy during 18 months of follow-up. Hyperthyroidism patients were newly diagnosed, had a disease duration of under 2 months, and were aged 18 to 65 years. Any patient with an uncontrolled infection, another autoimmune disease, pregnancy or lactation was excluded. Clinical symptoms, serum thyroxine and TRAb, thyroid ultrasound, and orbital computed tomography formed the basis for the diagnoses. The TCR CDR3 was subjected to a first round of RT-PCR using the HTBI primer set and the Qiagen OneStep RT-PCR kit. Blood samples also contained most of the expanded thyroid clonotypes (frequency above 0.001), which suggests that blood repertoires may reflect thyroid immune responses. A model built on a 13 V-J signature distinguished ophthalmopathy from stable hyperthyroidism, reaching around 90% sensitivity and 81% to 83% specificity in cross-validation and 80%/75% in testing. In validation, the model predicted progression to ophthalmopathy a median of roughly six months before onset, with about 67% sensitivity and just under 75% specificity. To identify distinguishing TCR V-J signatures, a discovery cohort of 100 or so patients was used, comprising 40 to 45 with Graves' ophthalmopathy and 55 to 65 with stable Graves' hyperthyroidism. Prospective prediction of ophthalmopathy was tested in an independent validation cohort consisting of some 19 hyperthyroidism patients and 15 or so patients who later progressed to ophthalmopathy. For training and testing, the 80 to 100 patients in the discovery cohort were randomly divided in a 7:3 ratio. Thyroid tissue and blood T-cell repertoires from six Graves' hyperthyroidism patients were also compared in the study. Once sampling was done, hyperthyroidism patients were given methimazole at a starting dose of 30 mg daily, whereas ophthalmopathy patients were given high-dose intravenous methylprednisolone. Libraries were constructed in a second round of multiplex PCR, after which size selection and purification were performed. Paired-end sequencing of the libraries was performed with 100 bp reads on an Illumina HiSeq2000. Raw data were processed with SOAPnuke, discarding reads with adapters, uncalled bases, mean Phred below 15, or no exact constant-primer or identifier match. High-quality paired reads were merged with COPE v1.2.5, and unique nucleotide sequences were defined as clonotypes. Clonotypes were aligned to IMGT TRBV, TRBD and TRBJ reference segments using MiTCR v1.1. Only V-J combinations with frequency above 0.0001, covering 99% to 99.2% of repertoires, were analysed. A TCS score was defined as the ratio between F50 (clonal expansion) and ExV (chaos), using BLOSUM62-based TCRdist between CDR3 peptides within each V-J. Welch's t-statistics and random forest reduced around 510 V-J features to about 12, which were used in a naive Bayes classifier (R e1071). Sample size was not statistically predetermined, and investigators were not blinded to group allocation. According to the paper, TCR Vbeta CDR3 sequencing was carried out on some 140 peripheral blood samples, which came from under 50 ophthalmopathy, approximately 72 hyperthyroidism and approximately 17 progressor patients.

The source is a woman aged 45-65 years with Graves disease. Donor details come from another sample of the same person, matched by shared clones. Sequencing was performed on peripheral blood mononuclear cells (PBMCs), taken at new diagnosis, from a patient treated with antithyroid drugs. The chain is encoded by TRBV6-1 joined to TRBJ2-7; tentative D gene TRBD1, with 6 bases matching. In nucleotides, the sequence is TGTGCCAGCAGTGAATATTGGGACAACTCCTACGAGCAGTACTTC. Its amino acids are CASSEYWDNSYEQYF.